This TCR beta chain was sequenced in a study of T cells in Graves' hyperthyroidism and ophthalmopathy. About the study: At the time of initial diagnosis and before any treatment, peripheral blood was collected.

Duration under 3 months, a NOSPECS grade of at least 4, and a Clinical Activity Score of at least 3 characterized the ophthalmopathy patients. Germline V gene sequence: CDR1 MDHEN, CDR2 SYDVKM. V dropped 5 bases and J dropped 2 bases, with 7 bases sitting between them. The CDR3 has 13 amino acids. This clonotype has a count of ten or more. It was RNA transcripts that yielded the amplified TCR beta CDR3 regions. First-round RT-PCR targeting the TCR CDR3 was performed with the HTBI primer set. Each CDR3 protein gets one entry after TCRdb re-called the multiplex PCR reads with MiXCR. Of fewer than 550,000 distinct CDR3 sequences in the sample, around a quarter were seen once.

The sample comprised blood. The receptor was derived from a woman younger than 45 with Graves' ophthalmopathy. The genes are TRBV28 and TRBJ1-3; no reliable D call. The CDR3 sequence is CASSPPTGNTIYF. The CDR3 coding sequence is TGTGCCAGCAGTCCACCGACTGGAAACACCATATATTTT.